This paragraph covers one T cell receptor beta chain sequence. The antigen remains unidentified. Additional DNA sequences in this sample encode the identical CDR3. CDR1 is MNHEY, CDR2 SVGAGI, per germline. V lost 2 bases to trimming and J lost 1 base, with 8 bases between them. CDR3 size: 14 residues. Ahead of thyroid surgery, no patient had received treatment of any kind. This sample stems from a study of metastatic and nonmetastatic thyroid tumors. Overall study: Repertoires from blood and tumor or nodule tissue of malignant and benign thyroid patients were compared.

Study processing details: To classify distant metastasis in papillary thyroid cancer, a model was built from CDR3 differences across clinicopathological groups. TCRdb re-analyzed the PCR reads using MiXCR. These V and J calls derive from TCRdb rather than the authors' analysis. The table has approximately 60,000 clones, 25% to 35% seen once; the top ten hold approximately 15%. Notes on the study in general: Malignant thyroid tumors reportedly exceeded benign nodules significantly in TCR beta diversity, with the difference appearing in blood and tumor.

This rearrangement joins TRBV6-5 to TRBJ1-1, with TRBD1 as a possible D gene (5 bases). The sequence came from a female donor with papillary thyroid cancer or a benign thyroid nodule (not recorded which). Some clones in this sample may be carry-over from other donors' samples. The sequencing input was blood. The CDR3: CASSYGGTNTEAFF. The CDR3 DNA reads TGTGCCAGCAGTTACGGGGGTACGAACACTGAAGCTTTCTTT.